This record covers a single TCR beta chain. Its antigen is undetermined. This entry is derived from a study of cytomegalovirus exposure and HLA in healthy donors. Overall study findings and caveats: Solely CMV serostatus was available to characterize immune exposure.

The V gene's germline CDR1 is SQVTM and CDR2 ANQGSEA. The CDR3 is made up of 13 amino acids. The V end lost 4 bases, the J end lost 2 bases, and 12 bases lay between the germline ends. PCR was performed using 60 Vbeta and 13 Jbeta primers. TCRdb's table, derived via immunoSEQ multiplex PCR, lists solely in-frame clones and lacks some. The sample holds 210,000 or so clones; roughly 84% are singletons and the top ten take 1.3% to 1.5%. This receptor was taken from a girl aged 10-17 years in good health and CMV-seronegative. The material sequenced was PBMCs. The chain employs TRBV29-1 and TRBJ2-7, with TRBD2 as a possible D gene (5 bases). CDR3 amino acids: CSVVGEYPYEQYF. The CDR3 DNA is TGCAGCGTTGTCGGGGAATACCCCTACGAGCAGTACTTC.